This T cell receptor beta chain was recovered during a study of CD8 T cells in Susac syndrome. CD8+ and CD4+ T cells from blood underwent TCR beta sequencing, which was carried out in a high-throughput format. Stable or active relapsing-remitting multiple sclerosis, untreated and meeting revised McDonald criteria, defined the controls. The V gene lost 0 bases and the J gene lost 2 bases, with 7 bases spanning the gap. The CDR3 is 14 amino acids. Germline values: CDR1 MDHEN, CDR2 SYDVKM. RNA amounts of about 0.5 to 1 ug underwent reverse transcription with random hexamers. immunoSEQ multiplex PCR amplified TCR beta CDR3 across 54 Vbeta, 13 Jbeta. TCRdb used MiXCR to reprocess the immunoSEQ multiplex PCR reads, holding one entry per CDR3 protein. The table records about 170,000 distinct CDR3 sequences, around 93% of them present only once.

The rearrangement uses TRBV28 and TRBJ1-2; TRBD1 might be the D (6 bases). The sequenced sample was CD4+ T cells from PBMCs. The TCR comes from a human donor with multiple sclerosis. CDR3 amino acids: CASSLWGQNYGYTF. The CDR3 region has the DNA TGTGCCAGCAGTTTATGGGGACAAAACTATGGCTACACCTTC.